This T cell receptor (beta chain) was observed in a study of cytomegalovirus exposure and HLA in healthy donors (dated by TCRdb to the late 2010s). Study-level background: According to an earlier analysis of a few hundred of the donors, roughly 180 million T cells yielded 117 million unique TCR beta sequences and 276 Gb of sequence data. Roughly 300 gigabases of sequencing data and approximately 85 million unique TCR sequences were included in an early release covering about 700 HLA-typed donors. Of the 398 genotyped donors, roughly 80% fell in the genetic ancestry cluster associated with self-reported Caucasian donors. The study was designed to test whether signatures of past pathogen exposure could be identified by cataloging public T cell receptors. The T cell repertoires of roughly 660 subjects were profiled by immunosequencing and related to cytomegalovirus serostatus. In addition to the first cohort of 666 subjects, a separate validation cohort of approximately 110 different subjects was used. High-throughput TCR immunosequencing, statistical association of individual TCRs with disease status, and machine learning were combined to predict cytomegalovirus infection status. In a later analysis, previously published TCR beta repertoires from 670 or so donors were re-analyzed and high-resolution HLA genotyping was added so that TCR occurrence patterns could be studied. In the later analysis, no new phenotypic data were used to find candidate immune exposures; instead, reliance was placed on TCR beta sequences and their occurrence across donors. To decide whether each TCR beta V gene segment behaved as functional or pseudogenic, an earlier analysis of over 500 of the donors relied on high-throughput TCR beta sequencing. Donor age, sex, ethnicity and CMV serostatus were compiled together with the repertoire data. A later genetic analysis took genome-wide SNP genotypes for about 60% of the roughly 670 donors and used that subset as a discovery cohort. All discovery cohort repertoires had been generated using a single sequencing platform. HLA typing included class I and class II loci at four-digit resolution. Typing coverage differed by locus: A, B, C, DRB1 and DQB1 were typed in about 629-630 donors, DQA1 in 522, DPA1 in around 580, and DPB1 in roughly 470. Five DR-DQ haplotypes were handled as single units for association and clustering, since linkage in the cohort was strong. Among some 400 genotyped donors of the cohort, an average of roughly 230,000 unique TCR beta nucleotide sequences was sequenced per donor, of which roughly 18% were non-productive. Study-wide conclusions, independent of this receptor: V-gene and J-gene trimming of TCR beta chains was associated with a missense DCLRE1C variant in a later genetic analysis, and the association was replicated in an independent cohort. This cohort had only TCR beta chains sequenced, and the lack of alpha or paired-chain data limited which features could be detected. HLA typing was unavailable for some donors at each locus, so association tests used only the typed subset. In a later analysis, 16,951 TCR beta sequences were associated with specific HLA alleles at a false discovery rate of 0.05. Because counts were too low, about 15 rarely observed V segments, including chromosome 9 orphons, were left out of the earlier analysis of approximately 500 of the donors. A cluster of highly shared sequence variants was judged likely to be a technical artifact of the sequencing pipeline. For the cohort, immune exposure information was limited to CMV serostatus. While some public TCRs were present in many individuals, most TCR sequences turned up only very rarely across donors. In the study, approximately 160 TCR beta chains were listed as associated with cytomegalovirus. According to a later analysis, TCR association rates differed among HLA loci, with DRB1 alleles showing the most associated TCRs and HLA-C alleles showing the fewest. In a later genetic analysis, fewer N-insertions in productive TCRs were reported among donors in an Asian-associated ancestry cluster than the approximately 670-donor mean. Some IMGT-functional V segments, including TRBV6-2 and TRBV6-3, could not be told apart with the 87-base-pair reads, so those segments were excluded. Roughly uniform sequencing depth across donors was assumed in presence/absence analyses, although this assumption may not hold. An earlier analysis of around 600 of the donors showed that most TCR beta V segments appeared in productive rearrangements either about 87% or about 30% of the time, which broadly matched IMGT annotations. A later analysis found that most CMV-associated TCR beta chains appeared HLA-restricted, with HLA associations seemingly driven largely by CMV exposure. A few of the identified cytomegalovirus-associated TCR beta chains were confirmed in vitro to be specific for cytomegalovirus antigens. A later analysis found that HLA-associated TCR beta chains were more clonally expanded and had lower generation probabilities than equally common non-associated chains. Correlated functional status among segregating V segments might reflect linkage disequilibrium, but an unknown experimental factor could not be ruled out. A further reported finding was that TCR beta sequences accurately predicted the HLA-A and HLA-B alleles for most subjects in the first cohort. In both the original and validation cohorts, the classifier was reported to diagnose cytomegalovirus status with high specificity and sensitivity. According to the authors, the approach could potentially be generalized to other disease states and immunological phenotypes. In a later analysis, several top co-occurrence clusters were reported to appear linked to parvovirus B19, influenza, CMV and Epstein-Barr virus. Assigning TCR associations to individual alleles was difficult when HLA alleles, especially DR and DQ, strongly co-occurred.

The cohort was made up of roughly 670 healthy bone marrow donors. At the time of sampling, all cohort members were nominally healthy, though unrecorded immune exposures were likely present. The donor tested CMV seronegative and was one of the 352 seronegative cohort members. A peripheral blood sample was provided by each donor, and peripheral blood mononuclear cells were used for TCR beta sequencing. Genomic DNA was extracted from the blood cell samples with the Qiagen DNeasy Blood Extraction Kit. To note about this clone: It has no known antigen specificity. No much larger clonotype is one base removed from it; base qualities were not supplied.

The method was the immunoSEQ multiplex PCR assay. For the multiplex PCR, a mixture combining 60 forward primers for TCR Vbeta segments and 13 reverse primers for TCR Jbeta segments was used. Amplification of the CDR3 region of rearranged TCR beta genes was performed with a multiplex PCR assay on genomic DNA. The Illumina HiSeq System was used to sequence the amplified TCR beta libraries as 87-base-pair reads. Per the source publication's procedure: A later analysis tallied 80 million to 95 million unique TCR beta chains across the 666 repertoires, and some 10 million of those chains were shared by two or more donors. Raw reads were error-corrected and collapsed into unique sequences by a nearest-neighbor algorithm in which closely related sequences were merged to remove PCR and sequencing errors. Alignment of CDR3 sequences to IMGT reference sequences was used to assign V, D and J gene segments. For a sequence to be retained, a match of at least six nucleotides to both a V gene segment and a J gene segment was required. Rearrangements were called productive when the CDR3 lacked stop codons and stayed in frame with V and J; all others were non-productive. Following IMGT convention, CDR3 was defined as the stretch from the second conserved V-encoded cysteine to the conserved J-encoded phenylalanine. The earlier analysis of about 620 of the donors excluded sequences that lacked an unambiguous match to a single V gene segment. In an earlier analysis of 500 to 750 of the donors, V segments were called functional above 56.7% productive rearrangements and were called segregating when the between-donor standard deviation exceeded 5%. A statistical classification framework was built for diagnosing cytomegalovirus status from the catalog of TCR beta chain sequences. A later analysis assigned V and J genes by comparing TCR nucleotide sequences with IMGT/GENE-DB human TR gene sequences. A later analysis assigned CDR3 sequences and most-parsimonious VDJ recombination scenarios with the TCRdist pipeline. In a later analysis, each TCR beta chain was defined by its CDR3 amino acid sequence together with its V-gene family, and reads lacking a unique V-gene family were excluded. As a way to deal with suspected cross-contamination and a sequencing artifact, a later analysis dropped approximately 570 nucleotide sequences that were highly shared and had low generation probability. In a later analysis, a clonal expansion index for each public chain was calculated from normalized within-repertoire ranks of inferred template counts. In a later analysis, generation probabilities were computed using a VDJ recombination model fitted to out-of-frame rearrangements, and the results were checked against IGoR. Hypergeometric tests were used in a later analysis to score TCR-TCR, TCR-HLA and TCR-CMV co-occurrence, with a repertoire-size bias correction applied to the TCR pairs. A later analysis estimated false discovery rates by permuting HLA or CMV assignments 20 times. A later analysis grouped co-occurring TCRs with DBSCAN, adding TCRdist sequence similarity when clustering within HLA-allele-positive subsets. Repertoires with fewer than 30,000 or more than 120,000 public chains, plus five repertoires with anomalous nucleotide sharing, were excluded from co-occurrence clustering. Entries here come from immuneACCESS through TCRdb and include only in-frame sequences with V and J called. Some clones fail to appear in such tables; in the studies checked, an unresolved V gene covers under half of the shortfall, and the cause of the remainder is unknown. That table furnishes V, J and clone size, whereas the DNA furnished D and trimming. The sample table records 100,000 to 150,000 clones; 76% of these occur just once. The ten largest clonotypes hold about 1.8% of the sample.

CDR1 and CDR2 (SGHTA, FQGNSA) derive from the germline V gene. Measured from the cysteine to the phenylalanine, the CDR3 is 14 residues long. This entry keeps only the CDR3 DNA: 42 bases, framed from base 1. Trimming at the junction amounts to 4 bases on V and 8 bases on J, and the germline ends lie 14 bases apart. The receptor's source is a man aged 45-65 years in good health and CMV-seronegative. The V and J genes are TRBV7-2 and TRBJ1-4; the D gene remains uncertain. The sequenced sample was PBMCs. The encoded CDR3 is CASSSPEVREKLFF. DNA sequence: TGTGCCAGCAGCTCCCCGGAGGTCAGAGAAAAACTGTTTTTT.